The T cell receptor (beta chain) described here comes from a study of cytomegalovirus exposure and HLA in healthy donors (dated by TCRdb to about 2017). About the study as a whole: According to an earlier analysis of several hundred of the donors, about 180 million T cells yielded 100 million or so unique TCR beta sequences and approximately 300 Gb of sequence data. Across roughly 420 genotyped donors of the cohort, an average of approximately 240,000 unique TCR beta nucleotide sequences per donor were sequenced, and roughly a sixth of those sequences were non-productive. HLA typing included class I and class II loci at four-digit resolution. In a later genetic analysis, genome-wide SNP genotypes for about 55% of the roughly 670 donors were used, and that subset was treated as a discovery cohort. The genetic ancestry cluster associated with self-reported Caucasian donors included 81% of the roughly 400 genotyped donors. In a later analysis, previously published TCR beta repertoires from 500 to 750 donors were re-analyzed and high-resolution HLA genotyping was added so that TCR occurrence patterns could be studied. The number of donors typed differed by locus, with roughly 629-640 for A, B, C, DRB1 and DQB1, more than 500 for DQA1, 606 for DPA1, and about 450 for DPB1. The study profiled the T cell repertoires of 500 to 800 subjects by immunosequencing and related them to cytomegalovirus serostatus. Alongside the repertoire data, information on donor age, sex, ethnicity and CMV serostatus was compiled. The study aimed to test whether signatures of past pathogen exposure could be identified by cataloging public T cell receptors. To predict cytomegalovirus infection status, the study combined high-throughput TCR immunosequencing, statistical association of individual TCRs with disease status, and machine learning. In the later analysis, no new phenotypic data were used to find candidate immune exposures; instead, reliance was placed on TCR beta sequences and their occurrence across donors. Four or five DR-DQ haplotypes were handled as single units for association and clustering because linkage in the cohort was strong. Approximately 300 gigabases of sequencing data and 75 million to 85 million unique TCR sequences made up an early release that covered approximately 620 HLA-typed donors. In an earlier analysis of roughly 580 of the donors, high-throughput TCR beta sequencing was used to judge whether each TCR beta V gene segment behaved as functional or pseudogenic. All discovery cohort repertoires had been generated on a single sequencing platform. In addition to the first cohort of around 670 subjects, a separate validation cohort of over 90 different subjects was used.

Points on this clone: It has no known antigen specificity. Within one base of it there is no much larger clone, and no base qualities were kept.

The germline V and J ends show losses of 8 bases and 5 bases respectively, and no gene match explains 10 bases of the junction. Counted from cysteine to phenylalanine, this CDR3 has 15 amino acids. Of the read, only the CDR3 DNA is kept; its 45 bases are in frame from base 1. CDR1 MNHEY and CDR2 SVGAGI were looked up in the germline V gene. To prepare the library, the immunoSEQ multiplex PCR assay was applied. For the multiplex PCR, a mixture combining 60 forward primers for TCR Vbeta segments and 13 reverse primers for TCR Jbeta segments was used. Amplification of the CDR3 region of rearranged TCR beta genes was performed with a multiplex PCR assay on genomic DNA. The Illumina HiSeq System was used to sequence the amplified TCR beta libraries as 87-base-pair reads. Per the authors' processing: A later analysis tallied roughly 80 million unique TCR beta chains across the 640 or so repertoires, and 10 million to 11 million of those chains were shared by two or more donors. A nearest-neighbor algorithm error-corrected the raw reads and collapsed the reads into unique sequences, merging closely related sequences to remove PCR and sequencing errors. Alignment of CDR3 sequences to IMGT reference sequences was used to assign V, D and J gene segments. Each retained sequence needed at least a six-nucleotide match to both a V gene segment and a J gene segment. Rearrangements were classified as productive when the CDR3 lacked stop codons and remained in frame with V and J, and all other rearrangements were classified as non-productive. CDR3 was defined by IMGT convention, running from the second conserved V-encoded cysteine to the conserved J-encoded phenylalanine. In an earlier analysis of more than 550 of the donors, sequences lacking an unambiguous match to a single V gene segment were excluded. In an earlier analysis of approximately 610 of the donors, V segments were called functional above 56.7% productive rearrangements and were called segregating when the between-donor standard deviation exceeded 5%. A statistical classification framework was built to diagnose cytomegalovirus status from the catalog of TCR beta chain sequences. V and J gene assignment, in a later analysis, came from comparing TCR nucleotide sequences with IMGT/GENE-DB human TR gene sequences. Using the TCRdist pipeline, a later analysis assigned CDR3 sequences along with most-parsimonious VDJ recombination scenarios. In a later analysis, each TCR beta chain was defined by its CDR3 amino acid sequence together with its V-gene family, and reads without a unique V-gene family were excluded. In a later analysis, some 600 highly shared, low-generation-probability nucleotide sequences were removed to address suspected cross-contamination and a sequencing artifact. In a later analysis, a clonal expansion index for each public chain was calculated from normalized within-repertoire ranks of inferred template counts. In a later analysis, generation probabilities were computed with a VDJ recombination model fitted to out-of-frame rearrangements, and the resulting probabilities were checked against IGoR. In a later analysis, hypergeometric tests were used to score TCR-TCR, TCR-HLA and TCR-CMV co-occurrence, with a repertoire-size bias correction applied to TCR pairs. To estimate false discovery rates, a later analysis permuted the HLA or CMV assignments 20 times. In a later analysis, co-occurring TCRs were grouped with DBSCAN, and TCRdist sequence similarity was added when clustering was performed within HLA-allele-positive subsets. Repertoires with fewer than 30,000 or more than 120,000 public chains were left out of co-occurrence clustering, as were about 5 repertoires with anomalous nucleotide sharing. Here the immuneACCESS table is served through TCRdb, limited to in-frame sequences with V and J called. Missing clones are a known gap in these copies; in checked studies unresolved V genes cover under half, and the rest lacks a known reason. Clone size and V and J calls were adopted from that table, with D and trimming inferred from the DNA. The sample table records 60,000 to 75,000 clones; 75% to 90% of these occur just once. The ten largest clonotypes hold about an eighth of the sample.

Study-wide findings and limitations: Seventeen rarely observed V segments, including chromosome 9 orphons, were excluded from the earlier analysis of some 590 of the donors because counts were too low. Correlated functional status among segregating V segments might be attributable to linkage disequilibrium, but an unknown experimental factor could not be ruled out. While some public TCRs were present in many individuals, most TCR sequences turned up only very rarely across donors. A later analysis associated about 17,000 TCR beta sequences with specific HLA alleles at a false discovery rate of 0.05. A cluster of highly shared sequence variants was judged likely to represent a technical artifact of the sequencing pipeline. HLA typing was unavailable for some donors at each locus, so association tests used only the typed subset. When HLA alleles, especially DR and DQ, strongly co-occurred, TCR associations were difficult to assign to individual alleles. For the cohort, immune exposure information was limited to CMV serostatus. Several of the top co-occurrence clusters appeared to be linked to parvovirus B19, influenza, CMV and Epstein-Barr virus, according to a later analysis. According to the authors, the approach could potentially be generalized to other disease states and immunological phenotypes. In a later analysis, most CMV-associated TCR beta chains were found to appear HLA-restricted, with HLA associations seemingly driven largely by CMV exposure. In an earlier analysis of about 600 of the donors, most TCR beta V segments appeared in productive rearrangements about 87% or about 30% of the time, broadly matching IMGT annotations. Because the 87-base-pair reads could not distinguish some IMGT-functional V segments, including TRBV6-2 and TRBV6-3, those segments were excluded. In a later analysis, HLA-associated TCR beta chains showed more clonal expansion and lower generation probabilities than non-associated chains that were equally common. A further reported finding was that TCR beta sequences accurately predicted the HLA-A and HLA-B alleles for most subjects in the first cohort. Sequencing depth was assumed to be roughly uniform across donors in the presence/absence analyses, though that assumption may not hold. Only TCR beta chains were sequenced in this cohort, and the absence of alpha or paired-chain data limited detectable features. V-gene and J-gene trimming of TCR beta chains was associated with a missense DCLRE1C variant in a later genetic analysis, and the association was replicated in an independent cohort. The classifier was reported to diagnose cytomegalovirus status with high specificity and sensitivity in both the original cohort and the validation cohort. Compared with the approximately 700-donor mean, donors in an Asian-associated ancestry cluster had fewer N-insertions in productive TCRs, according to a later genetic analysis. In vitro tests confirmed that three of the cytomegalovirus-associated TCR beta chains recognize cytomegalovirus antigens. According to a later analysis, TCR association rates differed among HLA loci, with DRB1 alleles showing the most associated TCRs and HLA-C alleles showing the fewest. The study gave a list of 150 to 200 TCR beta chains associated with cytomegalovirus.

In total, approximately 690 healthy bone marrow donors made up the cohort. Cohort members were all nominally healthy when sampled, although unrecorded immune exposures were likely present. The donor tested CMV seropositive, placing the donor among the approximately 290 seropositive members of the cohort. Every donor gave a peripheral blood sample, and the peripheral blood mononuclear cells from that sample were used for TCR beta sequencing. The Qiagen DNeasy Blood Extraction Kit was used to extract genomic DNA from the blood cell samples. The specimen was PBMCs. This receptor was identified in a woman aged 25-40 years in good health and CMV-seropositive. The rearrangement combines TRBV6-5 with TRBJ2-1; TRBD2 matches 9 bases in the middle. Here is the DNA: TGTGCCAGCCAATTCCAACTAGCGGGTCACAATGAGCAGTTCTTC. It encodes CASQFQLAGHNEQFF.